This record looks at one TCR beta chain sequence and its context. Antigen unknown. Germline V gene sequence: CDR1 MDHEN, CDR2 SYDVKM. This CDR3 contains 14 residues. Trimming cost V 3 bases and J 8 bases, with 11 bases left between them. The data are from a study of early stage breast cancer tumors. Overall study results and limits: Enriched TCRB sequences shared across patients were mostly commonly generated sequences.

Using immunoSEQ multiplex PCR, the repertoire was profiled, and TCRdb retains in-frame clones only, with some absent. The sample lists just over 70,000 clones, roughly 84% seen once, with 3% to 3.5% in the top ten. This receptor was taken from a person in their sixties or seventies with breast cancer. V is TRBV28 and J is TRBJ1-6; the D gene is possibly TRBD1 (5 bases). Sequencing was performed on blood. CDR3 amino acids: CASSFGGRYSPLHF. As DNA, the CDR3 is TGTGCCAGCAGTTTTGGGGGGAGGTATTCACCCCTCCACTTT.